This TCR beta chain was observed in a study of lymphopenia after photon versus proton radiotherapy. V was shortened by 6 bases and J by 0 bases, with 13 bases between the two germline ends. Germline V gene lookup returns CDR1 SGHTA and CDR2 FQGNSA. This CDR3 has 15 residues. Assay used: immunoSEQ multiplex PCR; TCRdb lists only in-frame clones, some missing. The table lists 55,000 to 70,000 clones, approximately 90% of them singletons, with 2.2% in the top ten. The clonotype originates from a woman in her 40s with cholangiocarcinoma. The chain couples TRBV7-2 to TRBJ2-3, with D maybe TRBD1 (6 bases). Sequencing was performed on peripheral blood, taken from a patient treated with photon-based radiotherapy. CDR3 protein: CASRQGSPSTDTQYF. In nucleotides, the CDR3 is TGTGCCAGCAGGCAGGGGTCACCTAGCACAGATACGCAGTATTTT.